One sample yielded the 4 T cell receptor beta chains listed below, sequenced in a study of regulatory T cells in long-lasting Graves disease. Combining iRepertoire HTBI primers with Arm-PCR of CDR3 regions, the authors built TCR beta libraries. TCRdb called the multiplex PCR reads again in MiXCR, with one record for every CDR3 protein. This table holds approximately 460,000 distinct CDR3 sequences, roughly 15% found once. Documented time point: newly diagnosed GD, antithyroid drugs for less than 3 months. From PBMCs, RNA was extracted and then used to make the TCR library. In addition, the sample was reused for a study of T cells in Graves' hyperthyroidism and ophthalmopathy.

Material: peripheral blood mononuclear cells (PBMCs), obtained at new diagnosis, from a patient treated with antithyroid drugs. These receptors were obtained from a woman under 40 with Graves disease.

Many counts were recorded for this clonotype. V and J are TRBV28 and TRBJ2-6; the match to TRBD1 covers 9 bases. CDR1 and CDR2 (germline): MDHEN, SYDVKM. This CDR3 contains 21 residues. Unmatched junction bases numbered 19, after V lost 2 bases and J lost 5 bases. The CDR3 DNA is TGTGCCAGCAGTTTAAGCCCAGGACAGGGGCCTTTTGATTTCCGGGCCAACGTCCTGACTTTC. It encodes CASSLSPGQGPFDFRANVLTF.

The chain is built from TRBV28 and TRBJ1-4; D unclear. This CDR3 contains 13 residues. Germline loops: CDR1 MDHEN, CDR2 SYDVKM. Trimming took 6 bases from V and 5 from J, leaving 10 bases between them. The CDR3 coding sequence is TGTGCCAGCAGACCTCCTAAGAATGAAAAACTGTTTTTT. It codes for CASRPPKNEKLFF.

This clonotype has more than one count but fewer than ten. The chain combines TRBV3-1 with TRBJ1-2, with 9 bases lining up with TRBD1. V lost 1 base and J lost 5; bases outside the gene matches: 14. CDR1 and CDR2 (germline): LGHDT, YNNKEL (reference sequence). The CDR3 runs to 18 residues. This CDR3 is CASSQGTMGQGLDYGYTF. CDR3 in DNA: TGTGCCAGCAGCCAAGGGACAATGGGACAGGGTCTTGATTATGGCTACACCTTC.

The chain uses TRBV6-1 and TRBJ2-1, with TRBD2 identical over 7 bases. The J segment lost 5 bases and the V segment lost 6 bases, leaving 13 bases of the junction unmatched. This CDR3 is built from 16 residues. Germline V gene data show CDR1 as MNHNS and CDR2 as SASEGT. Here the CDR3 reads CASRRTSVRNDNEQFF. As DNA, the CDR3 is TGTGCCAGCAGGCGCACTAGCGTTAGAAATGACAATGAGCAGTTCTTC.